This entry is about one T cell receptor beta chain. Antigen: not known. It was with a sample-barcoded 5' primer and a J-beta primer mix that a second PCR of roughly 7 to 12 cycles was run. Each cDNA molecule was tagged by a template-switch adaptor that had 12 random nucleotides. TCRdb re-derived calls from the 5' RACE reads in MiXCR, one entry per CDR3 protein. This sample has 600,000 to 800,000 distinct CDR3 sequences; roughly 20% occur once, and the top ten carry roughly 3.6%. The data were obtained in a study of blood T cells in healthy people across ages. General study results and limits: Measured against age, TCR beta diversity per million T cells decreased in a roughly linear manner.

Sequenced sample: blood. The sequence was obtained from a man between 65 and 85 years old in good health.

The CDR3 is CATSGELNEQFF. DNA for the CDR3: TGTGCCACCTCAGGGGAACTCAATGAGCAGTTCTTC. The chain combines TRBV10-3 with TRBJ2-1, with D maybe TRBD1 (6 bases). CDR1 and CDR2 (germline): ENHRY, SYGVKD. The CDR3 has 12 amino acids. Trimming removed 10 bases from V and 6 bases from J, with 13 bases in between.